One T cell receptor beta chain is described in this entry. The antigen is undetermined. This specimen comes from a study of T cell responses to AZD1222 COVID-19 vaccine. General observations from the study: The donors showed a predominance of white British ancestry and of females, with possible underestimation of clonal diversity. Close to half of spike-specific TCRs reportedly recognize unmutated variant regions.

Generated by immunoSEQ multiplex PCR, the TCRdb table keeps only in-frame clones and is missing some. The sample holds 120,000 or so clones; about 90% are singletons and the top ten take 5.4%. From germline, CDR1 is ENHRY and CDR2 SYGVKD. The CDR3 has 12 residues. V lost 10 bases to trimming and J lost 8 bases; unmatched junction nucleotides: 5. This rearrangement joins TRBV10-3 to TRBJ1-5, with TRBD1 matching 10 bases. Sample: peripheral blood, taken on day 0 of AZD1222 vaccination. The clonotype originates from an adult in good health. CDR3 nucleotide sequence: TGTGCCAGTACGACAGGGGGCGAGCCCCAGCATTTT. As protein: CASTTGGEPQHF.